Given below is one TCR beta chain in context. Antigen: not known. This sample stems from a study of T cells in localized non-small cell lung cancer. Study-wide results and limits: Appearances in adjacent lung were noted for a median approximately 61 of the top 100 tumor clones.

The table came from immunoSEQ multiplex PCR; TCRdb's copy has only in-frame clones and leaves some out. The sample carries 130,000 or so clones, 70% to 90% recorded once. From germline, CDR1 is SGDLS and CDR2 YYNGEE. The CDR3 consists of 15 residues. The V segment lost 5 bases and the J segment 3 bases; nucleotides outside the gene matches: 8. The chain links TRBV9 to TRBJ2-7; 10 bases align to TRBD1. The receptor comes from a female donor of 60 years or more with stage I lung adenocarcinoma. Source: peripheral blood, taken before any cancer treatment. As DNA, the CDR3 is TGTGCCAGCAGTAAGGGGACAGGGGTTGACTACGAGCAGTACTTC. Its translation is CASSKGTGVDYEQYF.